Below, one TCR beta chain is given with its context. As yet, its antigen is unknown. The data originate from a study of CXCR3-negative and CXCR3-positive naive CD8 T cells. Background on the study: The total count of TRB reads reached 120 million to 150 million, and each library contributed about 1.5 +/- 0.3 million. Findings and caveats of the study: No difference in surface CD5 was seen between naive subsets, and TCR strength was inferred from TRB CDR3 properties. Naive cells positive for CXCR3 carried more hydrophobic TRB CDR3s than CXCR3-negative ones.

CD45RO-CCR7+CD27+CD95- expression identified naive CD8+ T cells. Preparation of TRB cDNA libraries relied on 5' RACE carrying UMI labels. Reanalyzing the 5' RACE reads, TCRdb keeps one entry per CDR3 protein, without DNA. Its table records fewer than 95,000 distinct CDR3 sequences. The CDR3 covers 15 residues. Germline CDR1 reads SQVTM; CDR2 reads ANQGSEA. Sample: naive CXCR3- CD8+ T cells from blood. Subset given: CD45RO-CCR7+CD27+CD95- naive CD8+ T cells lacking CXCR3 (TNR3-). The TCR was taken from a human donor in good health. Some clones in this sample may be carry-over from other donors' samples. The chain joins TRBV29-1 to TRBJ2-3; there is no DNA to check the TCRdb D call of TRBD2. The CDR3 here is CSVGGVAGATDTQYF.